This T cell receptor beta chain was sequenced during a study of Graves' ophthalmopathy and Graves' hyperthyroidism. General study findings and limits: Appearing in blood as well were most expanded thyroid clonotypes above 0.001 frequency.

This clonotype was counted at least ten times. Its cognate antigen is unknown. The ends were cut back, 2 bases at V and 5 bases at J, with 6 bases in the middle. The germline CDR1 and CDR2 sequences are SNHLY and FYNNEI. The CDR3 sequence is 12 residues long. The study amplified TCR beta CDR3 regions using RNA transcripts. First-round RT-PCR relied on HTBI primers, and a second-round multiplex PCR came next. TCRdb independently ran MiXCR on the multiplex PCR reads; one entry per CDR3 protein. This sample has hundreds of thousands of distinct CDR3 sequences, with 15% found just once. The clonotype was recovered from a woman under 30 with stable Graves' hyperthyroidism. The sequenced sample was peripheral blood. The V gene is TRBV2, the J gene TRBJ2-5; no clear D. The CDR3: CASSEIAETQYF. In nucleotides, the CDR3 is TGTGCCAGCAGTGAAATAGCTGAGACCCAGTACTTC.